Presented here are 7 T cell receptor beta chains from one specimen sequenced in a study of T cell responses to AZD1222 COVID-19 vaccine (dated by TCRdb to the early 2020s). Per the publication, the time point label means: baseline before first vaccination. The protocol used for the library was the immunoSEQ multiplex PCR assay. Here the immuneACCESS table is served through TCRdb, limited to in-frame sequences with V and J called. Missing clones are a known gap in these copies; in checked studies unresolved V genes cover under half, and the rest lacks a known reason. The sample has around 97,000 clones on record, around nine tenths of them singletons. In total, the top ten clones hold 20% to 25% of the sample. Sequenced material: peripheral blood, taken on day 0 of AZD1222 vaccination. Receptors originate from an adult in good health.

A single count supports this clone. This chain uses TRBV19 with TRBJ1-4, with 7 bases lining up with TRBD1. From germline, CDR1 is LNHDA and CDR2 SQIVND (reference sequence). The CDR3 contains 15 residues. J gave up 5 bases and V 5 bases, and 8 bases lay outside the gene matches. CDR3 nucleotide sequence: TGTGCCAGTAGTTTCCAGGGGGTAGGCAATGAAAAACTGTTTTTT. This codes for CASSFQGVGNEKLFF.

CDR3 residues: CASSQGRVVSGELFF. Here the CDR3 DNA reads TGTGCCAGCAGCCAAGGTAGAGTAGTATCCGGGGAGCTGTTTTTT. The V and J genes are TRBV3-1 (or the pseudogene TRBV3-2) and TRBJ2-2; D ambiguous. This CDR3 contains 15 residues. Germline V lookup: CDR1 LGHDT, CDR2 YNNKEL (reference sequence). V lost 1 base and J 6 bases, leaving 12 bases between the germline ends.

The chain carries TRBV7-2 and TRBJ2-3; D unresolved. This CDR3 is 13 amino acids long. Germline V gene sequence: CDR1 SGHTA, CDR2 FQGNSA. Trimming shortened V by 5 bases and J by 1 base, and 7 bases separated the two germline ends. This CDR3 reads CASSRRGTDTQYF. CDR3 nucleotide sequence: TGTGCCAGCAGCCGAAGGGGCACAGATACGCAGTATTTT. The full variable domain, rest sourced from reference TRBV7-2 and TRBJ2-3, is GAGVSQSPSNKVTEKGKDVELRCDPISGHTALYWYRQSLGQGLEFLIYFQGNSAPDKSGLPSDRFSAERTGGSVSTLTIQRTQQEDSAVYLCASSRRGTDTQYFGPGTRLTVL.

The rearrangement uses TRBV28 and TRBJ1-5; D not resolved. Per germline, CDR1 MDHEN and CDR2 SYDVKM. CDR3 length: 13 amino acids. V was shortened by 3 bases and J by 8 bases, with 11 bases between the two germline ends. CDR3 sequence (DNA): TGTGCCAGCAGTTTGGCTCTCCTCGAGCCCCAGCATTTT. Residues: CASSLALLEPQHF.

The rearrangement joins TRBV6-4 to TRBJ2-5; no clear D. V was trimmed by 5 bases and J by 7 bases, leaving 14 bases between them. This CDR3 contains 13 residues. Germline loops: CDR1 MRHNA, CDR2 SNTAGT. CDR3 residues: CASSPSISGTQYF. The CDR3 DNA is TGTGCCAGCAGTCCCTCGATTAGTGGGACCCAGTACTTC.

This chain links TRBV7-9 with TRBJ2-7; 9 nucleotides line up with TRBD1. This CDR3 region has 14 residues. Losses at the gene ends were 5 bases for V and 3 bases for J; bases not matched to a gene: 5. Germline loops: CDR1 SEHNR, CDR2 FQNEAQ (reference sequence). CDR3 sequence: CASSRQGVSYEQYF. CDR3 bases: TGTGCCAGCAGCCGACAGGGGGTAAGCTACGAGCAGTACTTC.

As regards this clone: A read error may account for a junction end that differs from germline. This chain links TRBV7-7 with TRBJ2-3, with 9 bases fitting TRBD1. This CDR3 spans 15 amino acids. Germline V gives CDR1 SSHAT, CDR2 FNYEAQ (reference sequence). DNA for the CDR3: TGTGCTAGCAGCTTACAGGGGGCTAGCACAGATACGCAGTATTTT. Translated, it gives CASSLQGASTDTQYF.